The present TCR beta chain was sequenced within a study of CD8+ T cells in alopecia areata. Overall study: Treated patients took oral tofacitinib at 5 to 10 mg twice daily.

Extracted RNA was reverse transcribed into cDNA, the sequencing template. Here immunoSEQ multiplex PCR was the method, and the copy in TCRdb shows in-frame clones only, minus some. Altogether over 150,000 clones are present, 55% to 75% being singletons, with the ten largest covering over 12%. Study results and limitations: Scalp and blood samples kept many expanded lesional clones throughout tofacitinib.

The length of the CDR3 is 11 residues. V was cut by 2 bases and J by 4 bases, with 5 bases left in between. Germline values: CDR1 GTSNPN, CDR2 SVGIG (reference sequence). Notes on this clone: Antigen: not known. At the DNA level, this CDR3 is encoded by other sequences in the same sample as well.

Treatment of the sample: oral pan-JAK inhibitor, 5-10 mg twice daily. Samples from alopecia areata patients were lesional scalp punch biopsies and peripheral blood. The sequence came from a human donor with alopecia areata. The chain is built from TRBV30 and TRBJ1-2; D is uncertain. The source was CD4+ T cells sorted from blood, collected at week 24, from a patient treated with tofacitinib. Here the CDR3 DNA reads TGTGCCTGGAGTCCCGGCTATGGCTACACCTTC. Translated, it gives CAWSPGYGYTF.